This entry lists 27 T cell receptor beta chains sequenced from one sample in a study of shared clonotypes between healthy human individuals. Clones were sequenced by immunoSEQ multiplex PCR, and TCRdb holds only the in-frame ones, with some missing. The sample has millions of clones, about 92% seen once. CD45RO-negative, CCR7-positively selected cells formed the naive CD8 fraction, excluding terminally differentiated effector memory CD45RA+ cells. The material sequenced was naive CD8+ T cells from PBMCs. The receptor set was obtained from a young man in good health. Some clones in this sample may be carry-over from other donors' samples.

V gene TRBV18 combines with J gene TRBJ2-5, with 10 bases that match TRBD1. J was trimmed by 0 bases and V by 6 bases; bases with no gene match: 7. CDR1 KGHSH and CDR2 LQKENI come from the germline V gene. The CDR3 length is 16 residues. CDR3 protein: CASSQDRGNNQETQYF. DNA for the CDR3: TGTGCCAGCTCGCAGGACAGGGGGAATAACCAAGAGACCCAGTACTTC.

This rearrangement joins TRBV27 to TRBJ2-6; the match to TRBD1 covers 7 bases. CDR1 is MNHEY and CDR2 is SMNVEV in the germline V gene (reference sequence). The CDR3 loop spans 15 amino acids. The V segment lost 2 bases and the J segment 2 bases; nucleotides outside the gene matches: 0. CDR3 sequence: CASSLQGAGANVLTF. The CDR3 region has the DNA TGTGCCAGCAGTTTACAGGGGGCTGGGGCCAACGTCCTGACTTTC.

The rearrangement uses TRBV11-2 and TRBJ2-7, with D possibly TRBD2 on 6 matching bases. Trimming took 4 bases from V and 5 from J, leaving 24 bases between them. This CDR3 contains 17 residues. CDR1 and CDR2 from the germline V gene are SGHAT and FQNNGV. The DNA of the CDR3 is TGTGCCAGCAGCTCCTGGGCAGTGGGGCGGCCGGGGGACGAGCAGTACTTC. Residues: CASSSWAVGRPGDEQYF. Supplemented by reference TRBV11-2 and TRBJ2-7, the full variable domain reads EAGVAQSPRYKIIEKRQSVAFWCNPISGHATLYWYQQILGQGPKLLIQFQNNGVVDDSQLPKDRFSAERLKGVDSTLKIQPAKLEDSAVYLCASSSWAVGRPGDEQYFGPGTRLTVT.

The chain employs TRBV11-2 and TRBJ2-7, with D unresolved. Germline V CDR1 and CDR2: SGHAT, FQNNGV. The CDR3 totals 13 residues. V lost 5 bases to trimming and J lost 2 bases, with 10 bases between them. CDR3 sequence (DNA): TGTGCCAGCAGCCCCCTCTCAGCCTACGAGCAGTACTTC. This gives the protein CASSPLSAYEQYF. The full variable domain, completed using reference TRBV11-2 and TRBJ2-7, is EAGVAQSPRYKIIEKRQSVAFWCNPISGHATLYWYQQILGQGPKLLIQFQNNGVVDDSQLPKDRFSAERLKGVDSTLKIQPAKLEDSAVYLCASSPLSAYEQYFGPGTRLTVT.

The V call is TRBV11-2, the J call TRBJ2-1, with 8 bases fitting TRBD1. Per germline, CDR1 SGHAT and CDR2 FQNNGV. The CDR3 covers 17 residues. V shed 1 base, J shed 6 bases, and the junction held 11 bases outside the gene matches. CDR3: CASSLGPPGQVFNEQFF. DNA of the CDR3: TGTGCCAGCAGCTTAGGGCCCCCGGGACAGGTATTCAATGAGCAGTTCTTC.

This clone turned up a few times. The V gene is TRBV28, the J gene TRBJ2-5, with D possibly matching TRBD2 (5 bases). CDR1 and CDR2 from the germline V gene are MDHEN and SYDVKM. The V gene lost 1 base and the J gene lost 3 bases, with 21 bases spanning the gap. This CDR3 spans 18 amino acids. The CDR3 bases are TGTGCCAGCAGTTTATTCCCCGCGGCGAGCGGAAGAGAAGAGACCCAGTACTTC. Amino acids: CASSLFPAASGREETQYF.

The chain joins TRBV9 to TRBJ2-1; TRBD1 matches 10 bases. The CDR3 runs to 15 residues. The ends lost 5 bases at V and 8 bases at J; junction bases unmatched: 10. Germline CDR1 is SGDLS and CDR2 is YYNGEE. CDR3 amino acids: CASSETRDRGHEQFF. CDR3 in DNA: TGTGCCAGCAGTGAAACCCGGGACAGGGGACATGAGCAGTTCTTC. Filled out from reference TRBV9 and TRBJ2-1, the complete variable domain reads DSGVTQTPKHLITATGQRVTLRCSPRSGDLSVYWYQQSLDQGLQFLIQYYNGEERAKGNILERFSAQQFPDLHSELNLSSLELGDSALYFCASSETRDRGHEQFFGPGTRLTVL.

The CDR3 region is CASSMGAVLAGELFF. CDR3 DNA sequence: TGTGCCAGCAGCATGGGGGCGGTTCTGGCCGGGGAGCTGTTTTTT. The chain joins TRBV9 to TRBJ2-2; possibly TRBD1 for D (6 bases). This CDR3 is 15 amino acids long. The V end lost 4 bases, the J end lost 6 bases, and 16 bases lay between the germline ends. The V gene's germline CDR1 is SGDLS and CDR2 YYNGEE.

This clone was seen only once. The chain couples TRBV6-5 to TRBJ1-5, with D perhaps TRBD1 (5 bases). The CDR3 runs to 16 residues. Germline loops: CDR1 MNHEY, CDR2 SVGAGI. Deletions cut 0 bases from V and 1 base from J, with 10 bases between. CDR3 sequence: CASSYSGGSSNQPQHF. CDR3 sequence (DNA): TGTGCCAGCAGTTACTCGGGGGGTAGCAGCAATCAGCCCCAGCATTTT.

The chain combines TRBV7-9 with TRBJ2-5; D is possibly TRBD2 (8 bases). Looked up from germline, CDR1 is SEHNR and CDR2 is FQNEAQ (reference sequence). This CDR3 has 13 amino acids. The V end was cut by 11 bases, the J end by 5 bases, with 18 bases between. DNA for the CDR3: TGTGCCGGCCGGGAGGGGGCTTATGAGACCCAGTACTTC. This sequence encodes CAGREGAYETQYF.

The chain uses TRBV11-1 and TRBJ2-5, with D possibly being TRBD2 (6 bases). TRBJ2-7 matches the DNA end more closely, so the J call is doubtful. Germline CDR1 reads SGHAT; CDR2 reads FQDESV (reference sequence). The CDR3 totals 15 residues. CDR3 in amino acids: CASSLPRGGTYEQYF. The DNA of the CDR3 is TGTGCCAGCAGCCTTCCAAGGGGAGGCACCTACGAGCAGTACTTC.

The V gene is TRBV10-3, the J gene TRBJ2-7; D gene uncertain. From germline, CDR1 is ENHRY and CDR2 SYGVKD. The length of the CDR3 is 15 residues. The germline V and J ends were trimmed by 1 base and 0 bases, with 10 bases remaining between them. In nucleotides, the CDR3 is TGTGCCATCAGTGAGTACACTATTAGCTCCTACGAGCAGTACTTC. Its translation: CAISEYTISSYEQYF.

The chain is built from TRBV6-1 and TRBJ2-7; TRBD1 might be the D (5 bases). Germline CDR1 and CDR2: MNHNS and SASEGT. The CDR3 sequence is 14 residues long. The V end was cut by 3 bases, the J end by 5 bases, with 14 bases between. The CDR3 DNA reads TGTGCCAGCAGTGAGGAGCCAGGGTGGAACGAGCAGTACTTC. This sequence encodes CASSEEPGWNEQYF.

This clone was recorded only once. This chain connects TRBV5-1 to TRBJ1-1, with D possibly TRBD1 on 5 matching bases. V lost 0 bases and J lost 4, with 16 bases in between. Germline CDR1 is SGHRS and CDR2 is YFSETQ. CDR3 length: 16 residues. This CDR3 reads CASSLGPGPRSTEAFF. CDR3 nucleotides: TGCGCCAGCAGCTTGGGCCCGGGGCCTAGATCCACTGAAGCTTTCTTT.

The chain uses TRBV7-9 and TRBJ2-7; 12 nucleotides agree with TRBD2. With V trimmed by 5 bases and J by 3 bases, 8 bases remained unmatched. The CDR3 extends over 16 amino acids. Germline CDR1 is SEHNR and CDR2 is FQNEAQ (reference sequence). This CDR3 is CASSHTSGRSDYEQYF. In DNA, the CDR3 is TGTGCCAGCAGCCATACTAGCGGGAGGAGCGACTACGAGCAGTACTTC.

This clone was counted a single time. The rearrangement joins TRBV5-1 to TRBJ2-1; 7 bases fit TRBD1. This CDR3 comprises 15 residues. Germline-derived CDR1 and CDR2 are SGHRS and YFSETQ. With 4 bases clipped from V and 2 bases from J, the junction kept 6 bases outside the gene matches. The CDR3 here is CASSVTGPPYNEQFF. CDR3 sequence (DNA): TGCGCCAGCAGCGTGACAGGGCCACCCTACAATGAGCAGTTCTTC.

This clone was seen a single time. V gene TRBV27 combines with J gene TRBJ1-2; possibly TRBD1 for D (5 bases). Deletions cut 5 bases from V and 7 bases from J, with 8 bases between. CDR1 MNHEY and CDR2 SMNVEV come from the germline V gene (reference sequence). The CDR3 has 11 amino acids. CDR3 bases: TGTGCCAGCAGTGGGGGGGGTGGCTACACCTTC. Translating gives CASSGGGGYTF.

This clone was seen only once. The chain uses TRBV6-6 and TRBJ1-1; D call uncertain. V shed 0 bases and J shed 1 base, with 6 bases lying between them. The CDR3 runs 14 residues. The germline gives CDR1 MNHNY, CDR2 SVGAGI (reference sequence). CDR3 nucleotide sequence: TGTGCCAGCAGTTACTCGGGGAGGAACACTGAAGCTTTCTTT. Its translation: CASSYSGRNTEAFF.

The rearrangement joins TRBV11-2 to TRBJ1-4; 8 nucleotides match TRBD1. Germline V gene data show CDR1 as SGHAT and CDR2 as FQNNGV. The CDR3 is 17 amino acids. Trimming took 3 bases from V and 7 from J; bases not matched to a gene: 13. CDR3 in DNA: TGTGCCAGCAGCTTTCCAGCCTTCAGGGGGCTGGCTGAAAAACTGTTTTTT. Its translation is CASSFPAFRGLAEKLFF.

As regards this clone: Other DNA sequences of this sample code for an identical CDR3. In DNA form, the CDR3 reads TGTGCCAGCAGTTCAGCTTACGAGCAGTACTTC. This sequence encodes CASSSAYEQYF. The chain combines TRBV27 with TRBJ2-7; D gene unclear. Trimming took 4 bases from V and 4 from J, leaving 5 bases between them. This CDR3 contains 11 residues. The germline V gene has CDR1 MNHEY and CDR2 SMNVEV (reference sequence).

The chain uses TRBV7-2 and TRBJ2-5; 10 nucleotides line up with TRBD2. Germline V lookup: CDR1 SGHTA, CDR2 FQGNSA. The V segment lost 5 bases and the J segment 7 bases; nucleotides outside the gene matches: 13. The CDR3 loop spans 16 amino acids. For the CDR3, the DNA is TGTGCCAGCAGCCTAGGAGCTAGCGGGAGTCTCTGGACCCAGTACTTC. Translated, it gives CASSLGASGSLWTQYF. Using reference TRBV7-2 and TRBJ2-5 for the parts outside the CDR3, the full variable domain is GAGVSQSPSNKVTEKGKDVELRCDPISGHTALYWYRQSLGQGLEFLIYFQGNSAPDKSGLPSDRFSAERTGGSVSTLTIQRTQQEDSAVYLCASSLGASGSLWTQYFGPGTRLLVL.

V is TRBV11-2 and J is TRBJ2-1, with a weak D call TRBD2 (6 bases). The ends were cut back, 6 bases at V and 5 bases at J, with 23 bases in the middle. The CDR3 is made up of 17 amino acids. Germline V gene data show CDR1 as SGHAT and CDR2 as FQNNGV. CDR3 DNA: TGTGCCAGCAGTGGAATCCCCCCCGCTAGCGAAAACAATGAGCAGTTCTTC. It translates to CASSGIPPASENNEQFF. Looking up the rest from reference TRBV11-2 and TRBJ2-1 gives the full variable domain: EAGVAQSPRYKIIEKRQSVAFWCNPISGHATLYWYQQILGQGPKLLIQFQNNGVVDDSQLPKDRFSAERLKGVDSTLKIQPAKLEDSAVYLCASSGIPPASENNEQFFGPGTRLTVL.

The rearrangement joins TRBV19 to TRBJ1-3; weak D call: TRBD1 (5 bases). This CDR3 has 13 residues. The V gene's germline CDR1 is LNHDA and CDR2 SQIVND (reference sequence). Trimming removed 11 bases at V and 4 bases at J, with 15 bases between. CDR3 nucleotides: TGTGCCGGATCAGGGAGTGTCGGAAACACCATATATTTT. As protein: CAGSGSVGNTIYF.

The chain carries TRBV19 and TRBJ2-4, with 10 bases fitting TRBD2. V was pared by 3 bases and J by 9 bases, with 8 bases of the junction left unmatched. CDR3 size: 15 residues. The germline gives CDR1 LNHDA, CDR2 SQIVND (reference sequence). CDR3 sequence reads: CASSMWGLASIIQYF. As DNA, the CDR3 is TGTGCCAGTAGTATGTGGGGACTAGCGTCAATCATTCAGTACTTC.

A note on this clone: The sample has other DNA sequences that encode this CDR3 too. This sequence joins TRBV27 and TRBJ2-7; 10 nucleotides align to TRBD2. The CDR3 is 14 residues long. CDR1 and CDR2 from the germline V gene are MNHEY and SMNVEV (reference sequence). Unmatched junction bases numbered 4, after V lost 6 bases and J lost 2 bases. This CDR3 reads CASSLSGRAYEQYF. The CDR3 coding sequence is TGTGCCAGCAGCCTCAGCGGGAGGGCCTACGAGCAGTACTTC.

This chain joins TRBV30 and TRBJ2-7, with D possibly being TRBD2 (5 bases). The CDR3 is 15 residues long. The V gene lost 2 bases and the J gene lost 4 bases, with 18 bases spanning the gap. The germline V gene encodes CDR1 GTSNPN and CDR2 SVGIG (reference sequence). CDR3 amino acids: CAWSLAWGDLYEQYF. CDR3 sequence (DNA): TGTGCCTGGAGTTTAGCGTGGGGAGACCTGTACGAGCAGTACTTC.

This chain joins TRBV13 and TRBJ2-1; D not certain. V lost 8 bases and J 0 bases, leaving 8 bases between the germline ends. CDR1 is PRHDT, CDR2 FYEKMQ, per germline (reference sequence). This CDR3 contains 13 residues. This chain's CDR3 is CASEPASYNEQFF. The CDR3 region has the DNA TGTGCCAGCGAACCGGCCTCCTACAATGAGCAGTTCTTC.